This TCR beta chain was found in a study of CD8 T cells in ankylosing spondylitis. Making the TCR beta libraries involved quantitative 5'-RACE with molecular barcodes. One entry per CDR3 protein, called by TCRdb with MiXCR from the 5' RACE reads. In the table there are 25,000 to 35,000 distinct CDR3 sequences, 5.5% to 8% of which are singletons. Looked up from germline, CDR1 is SGHRS and CDR2 is YFSETQ. Trimming cost V 3 bases and J 2 bases, with 7 bases left between them. This CDR3 has 13 residues. Study-wide points: A TCR beta motif of roughly 8 highly homologous variants seemed to mark ankylosing spondylitis blood. Both synovial fluid and blood in reactive arthritis had previously been reported to carry some motif variants. Clones tied to disease were said to be significantly enriched in matched ankylosing spondylitis synovial fluid.

Comments on this clonotype: Its antigen is not known.

Sequences were obtained from blood, either unsorted or a sorted T cell fraction (not recorded which). The V and J genes are TRBV5-1 and TRBJ2-3; D possibly corresponds to TRBD2 (6 bases). This clonotype originated in a male donor with ankylosing spondylitis or in good health (not recorded which). The CDR3: CASSSGLTDTQYF. CDR3 bases: TGCGCCAGCAGCTCGGGACTCACAGATACGCAGTATTTT.